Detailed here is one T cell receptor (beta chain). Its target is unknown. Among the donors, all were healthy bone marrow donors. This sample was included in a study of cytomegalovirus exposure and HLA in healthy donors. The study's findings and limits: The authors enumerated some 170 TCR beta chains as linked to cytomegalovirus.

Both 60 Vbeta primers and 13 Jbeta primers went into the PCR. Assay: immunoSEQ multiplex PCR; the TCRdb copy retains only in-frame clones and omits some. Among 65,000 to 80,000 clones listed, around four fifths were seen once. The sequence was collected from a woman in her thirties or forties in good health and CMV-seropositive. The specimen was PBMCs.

CDR3 in DNA: TGTGCCAGCAGCAGATCCGGGACAGGGAATGGCTACACCTTC. Translation: CASSRSGTGNGYTF. The rearrangement joins TRBV5-6 to TRBJ1-2, with 9 bases matching TRBD1. The CDR3 totals 14 residues. V shed 4 bases, J shed 6 bases, and the junction held 7 bases outside the gene matches. Germline lookup yields CDR1 SGHDT and CDR2 YYEEEE.